The 23 T cell receptor beta chains reported below all come from one sample, sequenced in a study of shared clonotypes between healthy human individuals. Using immunoSEQ multiplex PCR, the repertoire was profiled, and TCRdb retains in-frame clones only, with some absent. The sample lists millions of clones, around 94% seen once, with about 0.13% in the top ten. The sequenced sample was naive CD4+ T cells sorted from blood. As for subset: CD45RA+ positively selected. These receptors came from a man aged 18 to 29 in good health.

About this clone: Other DNA sequences in this specimen translate into the identical CDR3. V and J are TRBV27 and TRBJ2-7; 12 nucleotides align to TRBD2. The V gene end was trimmed by 5 bases and the J gene end by 3 bases; junction bases not matched to a gene: 2. The CDR3 runs 14 residues. From germline, CDR1 is MNHEY and CDR2 SMNVEV (reference sequence). The chain's CDR3 is CASSRLAGDYEQYF. The CDR3 region has the DNA TGTGCCAGCAGTAGACTAGCGGGAGACTACGAGCAGTACTTC.

The rearrangement uses TRBV30 and TRBJ2-7, with TRBD2 matching over 12 bases. This CDR3 has 15 amino acids. CDR1 and CDR2 from the germline V gene are GTSNPN and SVGIG (reference sequence). J lost 3 bases, V lost 3 bases, and 6 bases had no gene match. This chain's CDR3 is CAWSEGLAGIYEQYF. In nucleotides, the CDR3 is TGTGCCTGGAGCGAAGGACTAGCGGGAATCTACGAGCAGTACTTC. Full variable domain (outside the CDR3, taken from reference TRBV30 and TRBJ2-7): SQTIHQWPATLVQPVGSPLSLECTVEGTSNPNLYWYRQAAGRGLQLLFYSVGIGQISSEVPQNLSASRPQDRQFILSSKKLLLSDSGFYLCAWSEGLAGIYEQYFGPGTRLTVT.

This chain uses TRBV19 with TRBJ1-1; D is perhaps TRBD1 (5 bases). The ends were cut back, 5 bases at V and 0 bases at J, with 10 bases in the middle. The germline gives CDR1 LNHDA, CDR2 SQIVND (reference sequence). The CDR3 loop spans 14 amino acids. The CDR3 coding sequence is TGTGCCAGTAGTCAGACAGTCATGAACACTGAAGCTTTCTTT. Its translation is CASSQTVMNTEAFF.

The CDR3 sequence is CASRSGSGQGNSPLHF. The CDR3 nucleotides are TGTGCCAGCAGGAGCGGGTCGGGACAGGGTAATTCACCCCTCCACTTT. The V call is TRBV2, the J call TRBJ1-6; 9 bases align to TRBD1. V lost 6 bases and J lost 6; bases outside the gene matches: 9. The CDR3 is made up of 16 amino acids. Germline values: CDR1 SNHLY, CDR2 FYNNEI.

In this sample, this clone turned up a few times. J is TRBJ1-3 and V is TRBV6-5; possibly TRBD1 for D (6 bases). The CDR3 is 16 amino acids. V was cut by 2 bases and J by 1 base, with 12 bases left in between. CDR1 MNHEY and CDR2 SVGAGI come from the germline V gene. The CDR3 region has the DNA TGTGCCAGCAGTTACCTCCAGGGGTGGTCTGGAAACACCATATATTTT. This translates into CASSYLQGWSGNTIYF.

This clone was recorded only once. The V gene is TRBV5-1, the J gene TRBJ2-1, with 9 bases aligning to TRBD1. Trimming cost V 4 bases and J 4 bases; bases outside gene matches: 6. Germline CDR1 reads SGHRS; CDR2 reads YFSETQ. This CDR3 region has 15 residues. The CDR3 DNA is TGCGCCAGCAGCCAAACAGGGGGCGGATACAATGAGCAGTTCTTC. Amino acid sequence: CASSQTGGGYNEQFF.

The chain has TRBV11-2 and TRBJ2-7, with 9 bases that match TRBD1. The length of the CDR3 is 13 residues. The germline V gene encodes CDR1 SGHAT and CDR2 FQNNGV. With V trimmed by 5 bases and J by 7 bases, 6 bases remained unmatched. CDR3 DNA sequence: TGTGCCAGCAGCGAACAGGGGGCGGGAGAGCAGTACTTC. Encoded protein: CASSEQGAGEQYF.

J is TRBJ2-1 and V is TRBV12-5; D is undetermined. The CDR3 runs to 15 residues. The V end lost 5 bases, the J end lost 2 bases, and 13 bases lay between the germline ends. Germline CDR1 is LGHNT and CDR2 is FRNRAP. CDR3 DNA sequence: TGTGCTAGTGGTGCCCCCAATTTAGCCTACAATGAGCAGTTCTTC. This sequence encodes CASGAPNLAYNEQFF.

This sequence joins TRBV5-1 and TRBJ1-2, with 7 bases matching TRBD1. CDR3 length: 13 residues. CDR1 and CDR2 (germline): SGHRS, YFSETQ. V was pared by 4 bases and J by 4 bases, with 4 bases of the junction left unmatched. CDR3 DNA sequence: TGCGCCAGCAGCACCGGGACAGTCTATGGCTACACCTTC. Protein product: CASSTGTVYGYTF.

This rearrangement joins TRBV27 to TRBJ1-4; the D gene is possibly TRBD1 (6 bases). CDR3 size: 15 residues. Deletions cut 6 bases from V and 5 bases from J, with 16 bases between. Germline CDR1 and CDR2: MNHEY and SMNVEV (reference sequence). CDR3 in amino acids: CASSPTRGANEKLFF. As DNA, the CDR3 is TGTGCCAGCAGCCCAACTAGGGGGGCGAATGAAAAACTGTTTTTT.

The chain has TRBV5-1 and TRBJ2-1; possibly TRBD2 for D (7 bases). CDR1 and CDR2 from the germline V gene are SGHRS and YFSETQ. This CDR3 is 16 amino acids long. Trimming took off 4 bases at V and 5 bases at J, with 19 bases between the two ends. This CDR3 reads CASSAQAGAYDNEQFF. Written as DNA, the CDR3 is TGCGCCAGCAGCGCACAGGCGGGGGCTTACGACAATGAGCAGTTCTTC.

As for this clone: This sample includes further DNA sequences coding for the same CDR3. The chain employs TRBV30 and TRBJ2-7; D is unresolved. The CDR3 has 11 residues. The V gene's germline CDR1 is GTSNPN and CDR2 SVGIG (reference sequence). The ends were cut back, 0 bases at V and 6 bases at J, with 6 bases in the middle. This chain's CDR3 is CAWSVTGEQYF. CDR3 nucleotides: TGTGCCTGGAGTGTAACGGGCGAGCAGTACTTC.

This sequence joins TRBV11-2 and TRBJ1-1, with 7 positions matching TRBD1. The CDR3 loop spans 13 amino acids. Trimming cost V 3 bases and J 7 bases; bases outside gene matches: 5. Germline CDR1 SGHAT, CDR2 FQNNGV. The CDR3 nucleotides read TGTGCCAGCAGCTTCACCGGGACAGATGAAGCTTTCTTT. It translates to CASSFTGTDEAFF.

This clone was detected once. The same CDR3 is also encoded by other DNA sequences in this sample. The chain has TRBV6-5 and TRBJ2-5; possibly TRBD1 or TRBD2 for D (6 bases each). The V gene lost 8 bases and the J gene lost 5 bases, with 12 bases spanning the gap. The CDR3 loop spans 12 amino acids. Germline values: CDR1 MNHEY, CDR2 SVGAGI. The CDR3 nucleotides read TGTGCCAGCTCAAGGAGGGGGGAGACCCAGTACTTC. It is translated as CASSRRGETQYF.

This clone was detected only once. This CDR3 is also generated by other DNA sequences in the sample. The chain combines TRBV7-2 with TRBJ2-2; D remains ambiguous. Trimming shortened V by 0 bases and J by 4 bases, and 6 bases separated the two germline ends. This CDR3 contains 14 residues. From germline, CDR1 is SGHTA and CDR2 FQGNSA. The CDR3 sequence: CASSLAGGTGELFF. CDR3 sequence (DNA): TGTGCCAGCAGCTTAGCAGGTGGCACCGGGGAGCTGTTTTTT.

J is TRBJ2-2 and V is TRBV5-5, with 11 positions matching TRBD1. The CDR3 covers 15 residues. V lost 5 bases to trimming and J lost 7 bases; unmatched junction nucleotides: 7. Germline CDR1 is SGHKS and CDR2 is YYEKEE (reference sequence). This CDR3 is CASSRDRGYDGELFF. The CDR3 DNA follows: TGTGCCAGCAGTCGGGACAGGGGGTATGACGGGGAGCTGTTTTTT.

The chain has TRBV19 and TRBJ2-7; D uncertain. Trimming stripped 8 bases from V and 1 base from J, with 3 bases between. CDR1 is LNHDA and CDR2 is SQIVND in the germline V gene (reference sequence). This CDR3 spans 10 amino acids. The chain's CDR3 is CASFSYEQYF. CDR3 DNA: TGTGCCAGTTTTTCCTACGAGCAGTACTTC. Variable domain in full (rest from reference TRBV19 and TRBJ2-7): DGGITQSPKYLFRKEGQNVTLSCEQNLNHDAMYWYRQDPGQGLRLIYYSQIVNDFQKGDIAEGYSVSREKKESFPLTVTSAQKNPTAFYLCASFSYEQYFGPGTRLTVT.

The V gene is TRBV21-1, the J gene TRBJ2-2; the D call in the table, TRBD2, was not verified against the DNA. TRBV21-1 is tagged as a pseudogene. The CDR3 is 18 amino acids. CDR3 sequence (DNA): TGTGCCAGCAGCAGACCGGGACTAGCGGGAGGTTACACCGGGGAGCTGTTTTTT. It encodes CASSRPGLAGGYTGELFF.

Only a few counts were recorded for this clone. The chain is built from TRBV9 and TRBJ1-3; no reliable D call. CDR3 length equals 14 residues. Germline values: CDR1 SGDLS, CDR2 YYNGEE. Trimming removed 2 bases at V and 4 bases at J, with 10 bases between. CDR3 coding DNA: TGTGCCAGCAGCGTTTCTGGTCTCGGAAACACCATATATTTT. It encodes CASSVSGLGNTIYF. Filled out from reference TRBV9 and TRBJ1-3, the complete variable domain reads DSGVTQTPKHLITATGQRVTLRCSPRSGDLSVYWYQQSLDQGLQFLIQYYNGEERAKGNILERFSAQQFPDLHSELNLSSLELGDSALYFCASSVSGLGNTIYFGEGSWLTVV.

This rearrangement joins TRBV6-4 to TRBJ2-1; 7 bases align to TRBD2. The CDR3 length is 16 residues. Germline CDR1 reads MRHNA; CDR2 reads SNTAGT. J was trimmed by 2 bases and V by 5 bases; bases with no gene match: 9. CDR3 in DNA: TGTGCCAGCAGTCCCCTCGGGGCGGGAGCCTACAATGAGCAGTTCTTC. Translated: CASSPLGAGAYNEQFF.

The CDR3 region is CASHSRQEDRSPLHF. The CDR3 DNA follows: TGTGCCAGCCACTCCCGGCAGGAAGACCGTTCACCCCTCCACTTT. This chain connects TRBV19 to TRBJ1-6; no clear D gene. Trimming left V 9 bases short and J 9 bases short, with 21 bases between. Germline CDR1 reads LNHDA; CDR2 reads SQIVND (reference sequence). The length of the CDR3 is 15 residues.

The chain employs TRBV19 and TRBJ2-1, with 7 bases aligning to TRBD1. V shed 6 bases and J 4 bases; nucleotides not matched to a gene: 3. This CDR3 is 13 amino acids long. CDR1 is LNHDA, CDR2 SQIVND, per germline (reference sequence). The CDR3 sequence: CASRRTGYNEQFF. DNA of the CDR3: TGTGCCAGTAGACGGACAGGTTACAATGAGCAGTTCTTC.

The chain has TRBV4-1 and TRBJ2-5; TRBD1 matches 7 bases. Trimming cost V 5 bases and J 4 bases; bases outside gene matches: 10. The CDR3 spans 15 residues. The germline V gene has CDR1 MGHRA and CDR2 YSYEKL. CDR3 amino acids: CASSLGQGVLETQYF. The CDR3 DNA sequence: TGCGCCAGCAGCTTGGGTCAGGGGGTTTTAGAGACCCAGTACTTC.